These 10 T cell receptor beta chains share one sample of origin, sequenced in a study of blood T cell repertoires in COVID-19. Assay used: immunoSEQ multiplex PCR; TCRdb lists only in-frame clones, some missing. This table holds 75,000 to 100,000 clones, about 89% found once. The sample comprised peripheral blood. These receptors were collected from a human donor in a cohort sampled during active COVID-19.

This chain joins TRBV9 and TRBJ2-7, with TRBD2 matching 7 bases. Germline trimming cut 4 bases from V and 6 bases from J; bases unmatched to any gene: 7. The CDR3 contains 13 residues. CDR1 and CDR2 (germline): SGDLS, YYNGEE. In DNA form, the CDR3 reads TGTGCCAGCAGCATCGGCTGGGGGGGCGAGCAGTACTTC. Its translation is CASSIGWGGEQYF.

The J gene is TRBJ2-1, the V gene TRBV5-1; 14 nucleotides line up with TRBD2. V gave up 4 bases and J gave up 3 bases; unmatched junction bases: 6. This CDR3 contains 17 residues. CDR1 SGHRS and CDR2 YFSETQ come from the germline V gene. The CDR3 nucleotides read TGCGCCAGCAGCCCGGGACTAGCGGGAGCACTCTACAATGAGCAGTTCTTC. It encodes CASSPGLAGALYNEQFF.

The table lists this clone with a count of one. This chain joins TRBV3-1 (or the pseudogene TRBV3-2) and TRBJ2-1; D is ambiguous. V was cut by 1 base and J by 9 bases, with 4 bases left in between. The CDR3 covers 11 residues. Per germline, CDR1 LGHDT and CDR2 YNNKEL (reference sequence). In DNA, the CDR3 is TGTGCCAGCAGCCAAGGTAGTGAGCAGTTCTTC. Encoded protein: CASSQGSEQFF.

CDR3 bases: TGTGCCAGCAGCCCTGACAGGGGGCCTCTGACCGAGCAGTACTTC. It yields the protein CASSPDRGPLTEQYF. V is TRBV28 and J is TRBJ2-7; 10 nucleotides line up with TRBD1. The CDR3 is 15 amino acids. Germline CDR1 reads MDHEN; CDR2 reads SYDVKM. J gave up 6 bases and V 6 bases, and 11 bases lay outside the gene matches.

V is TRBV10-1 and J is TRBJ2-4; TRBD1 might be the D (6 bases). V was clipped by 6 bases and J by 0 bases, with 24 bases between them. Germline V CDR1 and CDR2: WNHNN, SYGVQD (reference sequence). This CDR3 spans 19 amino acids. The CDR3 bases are TGCGCCAGCAGGCAGGGGCGCGGGCCCAGGCCCCTAGCCAAAAACATTCAGTACTTC. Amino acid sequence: CASRQGRGPRPLAKNIQYF.

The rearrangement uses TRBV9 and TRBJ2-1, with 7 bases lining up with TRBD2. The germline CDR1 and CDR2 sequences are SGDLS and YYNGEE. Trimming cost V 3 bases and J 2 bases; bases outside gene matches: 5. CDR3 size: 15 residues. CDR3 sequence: CASSGLADPYNEQFF. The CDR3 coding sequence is TGTGCCAGCAGCGGCCTAGCGGATCCCTACAATGAGCAGTTCTTC.

The CDR3 DNA reads TGCGCCAGCAGCCACCCGGGACTAGCGGGGGGGAGCTCCTACAATGAGCAGTTCTTC. Its protein product is CASSHPGLAGGSSYNEQFF. The gene calls are TRBV4-1 and TRBJ2-1; 16 positions match TRBD2. This CDR3 is 19 amino acids long. J was trimmed by 0 bases and V by 3 bases; bases with no gene match: 5. In germline, CDR1 is MGHRA, CDR2 YSYEKL.

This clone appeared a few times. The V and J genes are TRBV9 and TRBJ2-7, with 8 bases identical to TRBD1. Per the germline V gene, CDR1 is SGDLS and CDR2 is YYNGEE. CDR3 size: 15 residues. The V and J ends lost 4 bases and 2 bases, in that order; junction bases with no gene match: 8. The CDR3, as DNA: TGTGCCAGCAGCCCTACGACAGGGGATCCCTACGAGCAGTACTTC. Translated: CASSPTTGDPYEQYF. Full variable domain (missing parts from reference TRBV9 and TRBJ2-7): DSGVTQTPKHLITATGQRVTLRCSPRSGDLSVYWYQQSLDQGLQFLIQYYNGEERAKGNILERFSAQQFPDLHSELNLSSLELGDSALYFCASSPTTGDPYEQYFGPGTRLTVT.

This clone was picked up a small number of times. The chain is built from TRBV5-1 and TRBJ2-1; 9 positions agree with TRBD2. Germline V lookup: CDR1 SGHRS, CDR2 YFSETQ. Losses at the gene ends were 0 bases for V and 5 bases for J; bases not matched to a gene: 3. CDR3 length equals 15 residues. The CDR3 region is CASSLEAGGNNEQFF. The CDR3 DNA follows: TGCGCCAGCAGCTTGGAGGCGGGAGGGAACAATGAGCAGTTCTTC.

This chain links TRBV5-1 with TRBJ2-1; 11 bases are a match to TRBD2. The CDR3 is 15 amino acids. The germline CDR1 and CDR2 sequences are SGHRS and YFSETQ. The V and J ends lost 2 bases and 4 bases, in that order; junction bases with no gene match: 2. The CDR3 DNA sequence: TGCGCCAGCAGCTTTACTAGCGGGGGATACAATGAGCAGTTCTTC. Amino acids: CASSFTSGGYNEQFF.